The rows below give T cell receptor beta chains drawn from one sample of a study of shared clonotypes between healthy human individuals. The assay was immunoSEQ multiplex PCR, and TCRdb's table has in-frame clones only and misses some. The sample carries 550,000 to 800,000 clones, 80% to 95% recorded once. The specimen was memory CD8+ T cells from PBMCs. These receptors originate from a man aged 18 to 30 in good health. Some clones in this sample may be carry-over from other donors' samples. Each CDR3 is given with its conserved first and last residue. D genes are given only for firm matches. Expanded clones get a size class; other rows say once, few or many, or leave the size out.

v_call	j_call	d_call	clone_size	cdr3_nt	cdr3_aa
TRBV28	TRBJ2-7	NA	NA	TGTGCCAGCAGTCGGTACGGGTCGTGGGAGCAGTACTTC	CASSRYGSWEQYF
TRBV11-2	TRBJ2-2	TRBD2	NA	TGTGCCAGCAGCTTAGGCGGGAGGGGCACCGGGGAGCTGTTTTTT	CASSLGGRGTGELFF
TRBV7-8	TRBJ2-7	NA	NA	TGTGCCAGCAGCGCCCGGGACACCTCCTACGAGCAGTACTTC	CASSARDTSYEQYF
TRBV29-1	TRBJ1-2	TRBD1	NA	TGCAGCGTTGAAGATCCGGCAGGGGGAGTGGAGGGCTACACCTTC	CSVEDPAGGVEGYTF
TRBV12-5	TRBJ1-4	TRBD1	NA	TGTGCTAGTGGTTTGGTATGGGACAGGGAAAAACTGTTTTTT	CASGLVWDREKLFF
TRBV27	TRBJ2-7	NA	NA	TGTGCCAGCAGTTTTAACCGCCTTTACGAGCAGTACTTC	CASSFNRLYEQYF
TRBV7-9	TRBJ1-4	NA	NA	TGTGCCAGCAGCTTATCCTGGGAGGTCGAGGAAAAACTGTTTTTT	CASSLSWEVEEKLFF
TRBV4-2	TRBJ2-7	NA	NA	TGTGCCAGCAGCGGGGGCCATGGGGGCTACGAGCAGTACTTC	CASSGGHGGYEQYF
TRBV7-8	TRBJ2-7	NA	NA	TGTGCCAGCAGCCAGTGGACGCAGGGTGTAGGCGAGCAGTACTTC	CASSQWTQGVGEQYF
TRBV30	TRBJ2-7	TRBD2	NA	TGTGCCTGGAGTGTAGGGGCGGGAGTCGAGCAGTACTTC	CAWSVGAGVEQYF
TRBV29-1	TRBJ2-7	NA	NA	TGCAGCGCGGGTCAGGGGATCTACGAGCAGTACTTC	CSAGQGIYEQYF
TRBV19	TRBJ2-5	NA	once	TGTGCCAGTAGTATGGCTAACAGCTTGAAAGAGACCCAGTACTTC	CASSMANSLKETQYF
TRBV11-3	TRBJ2-4	NA	once	TGTGCCAGCAGCTTAGAAAGAGAAAACATTCAGTACTTC	CASSLERENIQYF
TRBV28	TRBJ1-2	NA	NA	TGTGCCAGCAGTTGGGGGGTTCATAGGGTTAACTATGGCTACACCTTC	CASSWGVHRVNYGYTF
TRBV27	TRBJ2-7	NA	NA	TGTGCCAGCAGTTTGTCGACTAGTTTGGTCTACGAGCAGTACTTC	CASSLSTSLVYEQYF
TRBV10-1	TRBJ1-1	NA	once	TGCGCCATCTCCCCATCGGAGACACAGAACACTGAAGCTTTCTTT	CAISPSETQNTEAFF
TRBV4-2	TRBJ1-2	NA	NA	TGTGCCAGCAGCCAAGAGTTAATCCCAGGGACCAACTATGGCTACACCTTC	CASSQELIPGTNYGYTF
TRBV30	TRBJ2-5	NA	NA	TGTGCCTGGAGTGGGACCCGTCTTTCGGAGCAGTACTTC	CAWSGTRLSEQYF
TRBV9	TRBJ2-3	TRBD1	NA	TGTGCCAGCAGCGTGCGATCAAGTCCGGGACAGTACACAGATACGCAGTATTTT	CASSVRSSPGQYTDTQYF
TRBV28	TRBJ1-1	NA	NA	TGTGCCAGCAGTTCGGCGGGGCGGACTGAAGCTTTCTTT	CASSSAGRTEAFF
TRBV5-4	TRBJ2-7	TRBD2	NA	TGTGCCAGCAGCTTGTTGGCTAGCGGACAAAACGAGCAGTACTTC	CASSLLASGQNEQYF
TRBV29-1	TRBJ2-1	NA	NA	TGCAGCGTTGAATGGGGGGCCTATGAGCAGTTCTTC	CSVEWGAYEQFF
TRBV9	TRBJ2-1	NA	NA	TGTGCCACCAGTCCCTTACACCCGACGGCTCGACGGTTCTTC	CATSPLHPTARRFF
TRBV5-5	TRBJ2-5	NA	NA	TGTGCCAGCAGCGGACCCGGGACCCCGAAAAAAGAGACCCAGTACTTC	CASSGPGTPKKETQYF